This is a list of T cell receptor beta chains from one sample in a study of T cell responses to AZD1222 COVID-19 vaccine. Sequenced by immunoSEQ multiplex PCR; TCRdb stores in-frame clones only, minus some. The sample has approximately 90,000 clones, about 89% seen once. Specimen: peripheral blood, collected on day 0 of AZD1222 vaccination. The receptors come from an adult in good health. The CDR3 runs from the conserved cysteine through the conserved F or W. D genes are given only for firm matches. A clone size is listed for some rows: how often the clone was seen (once, few, many), or a class if it is expanded.

v_gene	abundance	len	d_gene	j_gene	CDR3aa	CDR3nt
TRBV6-5	NA	15	NA	TRBJ1-5	CASSYAQGPNQPQHF	TGTGCCAGCAGTTACGCTCAGGGTCCCAATCAGCCCCAGCATTTT
TRBV25-1	NA	14	NA	TRBJ2-3	CASSATDRSDTQYF	TGTGCCAGCAGTGCCACGGACAGATCAGATACGCAGTATTTT
TRBV3-1/TRBV3-2	NA	21	TRBD2	TRBJ2-3	CASSPRSVAGGRLVRTDTQYF	TGTGCCAGCAGCCCTAGGAGTGTAGCGGGGGGGCGGTTGGTGAGGACAGATACGCAGTATTTT
TRBV9	NA	13	NA	TRBJ2-2	CASSVVDTGELFF	TGTGCCAGCAGCGTAGTAGACACCGGGGAGCTGTTTTTT
TRBV30	once	17	TRBD1	TRBJ1-1	CAWTAEDLDRGNTEAFF	TGTGCCTGGACCGCCGAGGATCTGGACAGGGGTAACACTGAAGCTTTCTTT
TRBV7-2	NA	15	TRBD2	TRBJ2-3	CASSLVAGVRDTQYF	TGTGCCAGCAGCTTAGTAGCGGGGGTACGAGATACGCAGTATTTT
TRBV5-1	NA	15	NA	TRBJ1-4	CASSLVPGTKEKLFF	TGCGCCAGCAGCTTGGTTCCGGGAACAAAAGAAAAACTGTTTTTT
TRBV6-1	NA	15	NA	TRBJ1-2	CASSDNRAPNYGYTF	TGTGCCAGCAGTGATAACAGGGCACCTAACTATGGCTACACCTTC
TRBV29-1	NA	12	TRBD1	TRBJ2-7	CSVERTGAEQYF	TGCAGCGTTGAACGGACAGGGGCCGAGCAGTACTTC
TRBV19	NA	12	NA	TRBJ2-1	CASSALASEQFF	TGTGCCAGTAGCGCCCTCGCGAGTGAGCAGTTCTTC
TRBV2	NA	16	NA	TRBJ2-3	CASNRLLGDITDTQYF	TGTGCCAGCAACCGACTCTTAGGGGACATCACAGATACGCAGTATTTT
TRBV16	NA	16	TRBD1	TRBJ1-5	CASSLGTGIRPQPQHF	TGTGCCAGCAGCCTGGGGACAGGGATAAGGCCTCAGCCCCAGCATTTT
TRBV5-6	NA	16	NA	TRBJ1-2	CASSLGQGRHVEGYTF	TGTGCCAGCAGCTTGGGGCAGGGTCGGCATGTCGAGGGCTACACCTTC
TRBV15	NA	13	TRBD2	TRBJ2-7	CATKGGRAYEQYF	TGTGCCACCAAGGGAGGGAGGGCCTACGAGCAGTACTTC
TRBV2	NA	13	NA	TRBJ1-2	CASSDSGSDGYTF	TGTGCCAGCAGTGATTCAGGGTCCGATGGCTACACCTTC
TRBV5-8	NA	16	NA	TRBJ1-5	CASSRSPATADQPQHF	TGTGCCAGCAGCCGTTCGCCCGCGACAGCTGATCAGCCCCAGCATTTT
TRBV7-3	NA	13	NA	TRBJ2-5	CASSRGSNETQYF	TGTGCCAGCAGCCGGGGGAGCAACGAGACCCAGTACTTC
TRBV7-8	few	16	TRBD1	TRBJ1-2	CASSPQEGRGEGGYTF	TGTGCCAGCAGCCCACAGGAGGGCAGGGGGGAAGGTGGCTACACCTTC
TRBV6-5	NA	13	TRBD1	TRBJ1-1	CASIHRGQTEAFF	TGTGCCAGCATCCACAGGGGGCAAACTGAAGCTTTCTTT
TRBV10-1	NA	13	TRBD1	TRBJ1-1	CASSRQGKTEAFF	TGCGCCAGCAGTAGACAGGGAAAAACTGAAGCTTTCTTT
TRBV7-8	NA	16	TRBD1	TRBJ1-2	CASSPSPPDRVGGYTF	TGTGCCAGCAGCCCCTCTCCCCCTGACAGGGTTGGTGGCTACACCTTC
TRBV28	NA	12	NA	TRBJ1-1	CASSLGYGPMIF	TGTGCCAGCAGTTTGGGGTACGGACCCATGATCTTT
TRBV27	NA	13	TRBD1	TRBJ1-1	CASSIGGRTEAFF	TGTGCCAGCAGTATAGGGGGCAGGACTGAAGCTTTCTTT
TRBV6-5	NA	13	NA	TRBJ1-2	CASSYSGGSGYTF	TGTGCCAGCAGTTATTCGGGGGGCAGTGGCTACACCTTC
TRBV15	once	16	TRBD1	TRBJ1-5	CATSKTPGQGWEPQHF	TGTGCCACCAGCAAAACCCCGGGACAGGGTTGGGAGCCCCAGCATTTT
TRBV24-1	NA	13	NA	TRBJ1-1	CATSDFGGGKAFF	TGTGCCACCAGTGATTTTGGGGGGGGGAAAGCTTTCTTT
TRBV2	NA	12	NA	TRBJ2-7	CASRGQAYEQYF	TGTGCCAGCAGAGGACAAGCTTACGAGCAGTACTTC
TRBV3-1/TRBV3-2	NA	13	NA	TRBJ1-1	CASSRGANTEAFF	TGTGCCAGCAGCCGGGGGGCGAACACTGAAGCTTTCTTT
TRBV20-1	once	11	NA	TRBJ2-3	CSASGPDTQYF	TGCAGTGCTAGCGGTCCCGATACGCAGTATTTT
TRBV5-1	NA	14	NA	TRBJ1-6	CASSIGEGDSPLHF	TGCGCCAGCAGCATCGGCGAAGGTGATTCACCCCTCCACTTT
TRBV7-9	NA	14	NA	TRBJ2-5	CASSLATVQETQYF	TGTGCCAGCAGCTTAGCGACAGTCCAAGAGACCCAGTACTTC
TRBV7-9	NA	13	NA	TRBJ1-6	CASSLGDRLPLHF	TGTGCCAGCAGCTTAGGGGACCGACTCCCCCTCCACTTT
TRBV5-1	NA	13	NA	TRBJ1-1	CASKGTMNTEAFF	TGCGCCAGCAAGGGAACAATGAACACTGAAGCTTTCTTT
TRBV10-2	NA	18	NA	TRBJ1-2	CASSGAGFGGEANYGYTF	TGCGCCAGCAGCGGGGCGGGGTTCGGTGGGGAAGCTAACTATGGCTACACCTTC
TRBV7-9	NA	19	NA	TRBJ1-1	CASSLGSIGATRGDTEAFF	TGTGCCAGCAGCTTAGGGTCAATAGGGGCAACCCGAGGGGACACTGAAGCTTTCTTT
TRBV27	few	16	NA	TRBJ2-2	CASSVQGTANTGELFF	TGTGCCAGCAGTGTCCAGGGAACCGCGAACACCGGGGAGCTGTTTTTT
TRBV5-5	NA	18	NA	TRBJ2-4	CASSFRGGGALAKNIQYF	TGTGCCAGCAGCTTCAGGGGCGGCGGGGCGCTAGCCAAAAACATTCAGTACTTC
TRBV19	NA	13	TRBD1	TRBJ1-1	CATRDRSNTEAFF	TGTGCCACGAGGGACAGGTCGAACACTGAAGCTTTCTTT
TRBV15	NA	15	NA	TRBJ2-7	CATSRGGTIGHEQYF	TGTGCCACCAGCAGGGGGGGTACAATCGGCCACGAGCAGTACTTC
TRBV4-3	NA	16	NA	TRBJ2-1	CASSQDSSGLPNEQFF	TGCGCCAGCAGCCAAGATAGCTCGGGCCTCCCCAATGAGCAGTTCTTC
TRBV5-1	NA	14	NA	TRBJ1-3	CASSLATGGNTIYF	TGCGCCAGCAGCTTGGCGACGGGAGGAAACACCATATATTTT
TRBV23-1	NA	14	NA	TRBJ2-7	CASSQVTVLYEQYF	TGCGCCAGCAGCCAAGTGACAGTTCTGTACGAGCAGTACTTC
TRBV7-2	NA	15	TRBD1	TRBJ1-6	CASSLGRQGISPLHF	TGTGCCAGCAGCTTGGGGAGACAGGGAATCTCGCCCCTCCACTTT
TRBV24-1	NA	15	NA	TRBJ1-3	CATRPGFSSGNTIYF	TGTGCCACCAGACCAGGGTTTTCCTCTGGAAACACCATATATTTT
TRBV20-1	NA	11	NA	TRBJ1-4	CSAWSNEKLFF	TGCAGTGCTTGGAGTAATGAAAAACTGTTTTTT
TRBV27	NA	16	TRBD2	TRBJ2-1	CASRQGTSRPYNEQFF	TGTGCCAGCAGGCAAGGGACTAGCAGGCCGTACAATGAGCAGTTCTTC
TRBV19	NA	15	NA	TRBJ1-1	CASSIMSQMNTEAFF	TGTGCCAGTAGTATAATGTCACAGATGAACACTGAAGCTTTCTTT
TRBV5-5	NA	13	NA	TRBJ2-3	CASTNPIQDTQYF	TGTGCCAGCACCAATCCAATCCAAGATACGCAGTATTTT
TRBV9	NA	14	NA	TRBJ1-6	CASSKREFNSPLHF	TGTGCCAGCAGCAAAAGGGAGTTCAATTCACCCCTCCACTTT
TRBV29-1	NA	11	NA	TRBJ2-1	CSVHKSNEQFF	TGCAGCGTACACAAGAGCAATGAGCAGTTCTTC
TRBV7-2	NA	13	NA	TRBJ1-5	CASSLELIQPQHF	TGTGCCAGCAGCTTAGAATTAATTCAGCCCCAGCATTTT
TRBV2	NA	11	NA	TRBJ1-2	CASIEDYGYTF	TGTGCCAGCATTGAGGACTATGGCTACACCTTC
TRBV3-1/TRBV3-2	NA	17	NA	TRBJ1-6	CASSQHGVRAFHSPLHF	TGTGCCAGCAGCCAGCACGGTGTTAGGGCCTTTCACTCACCCCTCCACTTT
TRBV4-3	NA	18	NA	TRBJ2-1	CASSQDPQGGLSANEQFF	TGCGCCAGCAGCCAAGATCCCCAGGGGGGACTCTCAGCGAATGAGCAGTTCTTC
TRBV5-1	NA	15	NA	TRBJ1-4	CASSLVEGSGEKLFF	TGCGCCAGCAGCTTGGTAGAGGGGAGTGGCGAAAAACTGTTTTTT